This T cell receptor (beta chain) was recorded in a study of blood T cells in healthy people across ages (dated by TCRdb to between 2014 and 2016). Regarding the complete study: In model experiments, roughly one uniquely barcoded TCR beta cDNA molecule per two T cells was captured by template switching. The study measured age-related changes in TCR beta repertoire diversity using deep sequencing normalized with unique cDNA molecular identifiers. The donors were split into four age groups: young (average around 15 years), middle-aged (more than 35), aged (approximately 60) and long-lived (roughly 80). To avoid experimental bias, donors of different ages were randomly spread across the sequencing lanes. Using the same blood draw, the study looked at two additional independent replicas of 1 million unique cDNA reads for two donors, one aged 18 to 30 and the other aged 80 or older.

The germline V gene sets CDR1 to MNHEY and CDR2 to SVGEGT. After removal of 5 bases from V and 11 bases from J, the junction retains 17 bases not matched to a gene. From its cysteine to its phenylalanine, the CDR3 spans 17 amino acids. Left in the record is the CDR3 DNA by itself, 51 bases read in frame from the first base. General study outcomes and caveats: Because the CMV infection status of the donors was unknown, age-related changes in expanded clonotypes may potentially have been confounded. Estimates of total diversity based on one million sequenced T cells were considered lower bounds and underestimates. Observed TCR beta diversity per million T cells fell roughly linearly with age, and a significant reduction was already apparent by age roughly 41. Conclusive comparison of naive and antigen-experienced compartments was prevented by the profiling of bulk unsorted PBMCs. Observed TCR beta diversity correlated strongly with the percentage of naive T cells measured by flow cytometry. Compared with the aged group, the long-lived group had more naive CD4+ T cells, fewer expanded clones and increased TCR diversity, a pattern suggesting age selection.

Library method: 5' RACE. The run used an Illumina HiSeq 2500. A second roughly 6 to 11 cycle PCR used a sample-barcoded 5' primer and a J-beta primer mix. A unique molecular identifier was introduced onto each TCR beta cDNA molecule by a template-switch 5' adaptor carrying 12 random nucleotides. At least 2.5 million CDR3-containing paired-end reads were obtained from each sample. First-strand cDNA synthesis was performed from all RNA using the Mint cDNA synthesis kit, with priming by a TRBC-specific oligonucleotide. Following uracil-DNA glycosylase treatment, a first 18-cycle PCR with universal primers M1SS and BC2_uni_R was performed on all cDNA. The authors processed their data as follows. For normalization, 1 million high-quality reads, each with a distinct molecular identifier, were randomly selected from each sample. Reads with shared molecular identifiers were discarded instead of being binned into consensus sequences. MiTCR, with a Q25 quality threshold and the strictest error-elimination algorithm, was used for CDR3 identification, clonotype clustering and error correction. A nonparametric unseen species model using Euler transformation provided a lower-bound estimate of total TCR beta diversity. TCRdb's own reprocessing of the public reads used fastp at Q25 and MiXCR and kept productive beta chains. CDR3 protein duplicates are merged, each entry listing the most common genes and DNA. TCRdb, not the original authors, processed these V and J calls. This sample comprises hundreds of thousands of distinct CDR3 sequences, 40% to 45% of them detected only once. Around 30% of the sample is in the top ten clones.

The donors were about 40 Caucasian individuals from Russia, aged about 6 to 95 years, who were systemically healthy. Each donor gave around 9.5 milliliters of peripheral blood, collected into EDTA-treated Vacutainer tubes. Ficoll-Paque density-gradient centrifugation was used to isolate PBMCs, with at least 6 million obtained per sample. Trizol reagent was used to extract total RNA from PBMCs, with at least 6 micrograms per sample. For every donor, flow cytometry on a PBMC aliquot measured the percentage of naive CD45RAhigh/CD27high T cells. This clonotype was seen once. Which antigen it targets is not known. No quality values exist for individual bases; no much larger clone is one base distant. Single-read evidence is weak.

The rearrangement joined TRBV6-2 or TRBV6-3 to TRBJ2-5, with TRBD2 identical over 13 junction bases. Material for sequencing was blood. This sequence was found in a man of 80 years or more in good health. Here the CDR3 is given as CASSRPGTSGVHNEQYF. The sequenced DNA: TGTGCCAGCAGTAGACCCGGGACTAGCGGGGTCCACAATGAGCAGTACTTC.